This TCR beta chain was sequenced for a study of T cells in Graves' hyperthyroidism and ophthalmopathy. V was pared by 0 bases and J by 8 bases, with 11 bases between. Germline CDR1 is SGHRS and CDR2 is YFSETQ. This CDR3 spans 13 amino acids. Template material for amplifying TCR beta CDR3 regions consisted of RNA transcripts. Using the HTBI primer set, a first-round RT-PCR was run on the TCR CDR3. One entry per CDR3 protein results from TCRdb running MiXCR on the multiplex PCR reads. This sample carries over 500,000 distinct CDR3 sequences, about 14% of them seen once, and the ten largest clones take approximately 14%. This clonotype was observed many times.

The gene calls are TRBV5-1 and TRBJ1-2; D uncertain. This TCR came from a woman between 40 and 50 years old with Graves' hyperthyroidism. The material sequenced was blood. The CDR3 loop reads CASSLDPDLGYTF. The CDR3 nucleotides are TGCGCCAGCAGCTTGGACCCGGACTTGGGCTACACCTTC.